This T cell receptor (beta chain) is from a study of T-cell memory formation after mild COVID-19. The overall study: Largely, the TCR clusters proved donor specific.

5'RACE with constant-segment primers yielded barcoded, UMI-tagged TCR alpha and TCR beta cDNA libraries. TCRdb used MiXCR to reprocess the 5' RACE reads, holding one entry per CDR3 protein. The sample has 550,000 to 700,000 distinct CDR3 sequences; 17% are singletons. This CDR3 spans 15 amino acids. The germline V and J ends were trimmed by 6 bases and 0 bases, with 12 bases remaining between them. The sequenced sample was PBMCs or a T cell subset sorted from them (not recorded which). The genes are TRBV12-3 or TRBV12-4 and TRBJ1-3; tentatively, D is TRBD1 (6 bases). The sequence was obtained from an adult woman who had mild COVID-19 (a few samples of this study predate the infection). Cell type and time point are not known. CDR3 loop: CASSPPGDSGNTIYF. Here the CDR3 DNA reads TGTGCCAGCAGCCCACCAGGGGACTCTGGAAACACCATATATTTT.